The 10 T cell receptor beta chains below all came from one sample that was sequenced in a study of tumor-infiltrating lymphocytes in primary liver carcinoma. Unsorted whole blood yielded blood RNA, and germline DNA was extracted as well. With 500 to 650 ng total RNA as template and a constant-region primer, TCR beta cDNA was made. Slightly modified ARM-PCR served as the procedure for the TCR beta libraries. These libraries came from three rounds of nested multiplex PCR. The study ran its first two PCR rounds for approximately 10 cycles each, using TRBV1-TRBV30 forward primers and a C-beta reverse primer. TCRdb passed the multiplex PCR reads through MiXCR, listing each CDR3 protein once. The table records approximately 340,000 distinct CDR3 sequences, 65% of them present only once. Material: peripheral blood. The receptor set was obtained from a man aged 35 to 55 with primary liver carcinoma and hepatitis B virus infection.

On this clonotype: Lacking the conserved final phenylalanine or tryptophan, this CDR3 likely reflects a read error. The V gene is TRBV11-2, the J gene TRBJ2-1; D gene unclear. V lost 5 bases and J lost 8, with 13 bases in between. This CDR3 region has 13 residues. CDR1 and CDR2 from the germline V gene are SGHAT and FQNNGV. The CDR3 protein is CASSQLVGYEQFY. The CDR3 nucleotides read TGTGCCAGCAGCCAGCTAGTTGGCTATGAGCAGTTCTAC.

The rearrangement uses TRBV6-1 and TRBJ2-5; no clear D. This CDR3 is built from 14 residues. V was clipped by 4 bases and J by 14 bases, with 23 bases between them. Germline-derived CDR1 and CDR2 are MNHNS and SASEGT. CDR3 DNA: TGTGCCAGCAGTGCAGTAAGCCCGCTTGGGATCCAATACTTC. Encoded protein: CASSAVSPLGIQYF.

About this clonotype itself: Sequence at one end of the junction differs from germline and may be a read error. The chain is built from TRBV28 and TRBJ2-7; no reliable D call. The CDR3 loop spans 11 amino acids. Germline V gene data show CDR1 as MDHEN and CDR2 as SYDVKM. The CDR3 sequence: CASRGSYEQYF. The CDR3 DNA reads TGTGCCAGCAGGGGCTCCTACGAGCAGTATTTC. The full variable domain, in which reference TRBV28 and TRBJ2-7 provide the parts outside the CDR3, is DVKVTQSSRYLVKRTGEKVFLECVQDMDHENMFWYRQDPGLGLRLIYFSYDVKMKEKGDIPEGYSVSREKKERFSLILESASTNQTSMYLCASRGSYEQYFGPGTRLTVT.

This clonotype was seen just once. The chain couples TRBV28 to TRBJ1-1, with TRBD1 identical over 9 bases. The ends lost 2 bases at V and 6 bases at J; junction bases unmatched: 7. Germline CDR1 reads MDHEN; CDR2 reads SYDVKM. The CDR3 is made up of 15 amino acids. CDR3 sequence: CASSLITGGRAEAFF. The CDR3 bases are TGTGCCAGCAGTTTAATAACAGGGGGCAGGGCTGAAGCTTTCTTT.

This clonotype was found a few times. The chain links TRBV5-4 to TRBJ2-3; D gene uncertain. Germline-derived CDR1 and CDR2 are SGHNT and YYREEE (reference sequence). The CDR3 totals 14 residues. Trimming removed 4 bases from V and 4 bases from J, with 13 bases in between. CDR3 in amino acids: CASSPGLGPDTQYF. CDR3 in DNA: TGTGCCAGCAGCCCAGGATTGGGTCCAGATACGCAGTATTTT. The complete variable domain, with remaining parts taken from reference TRBV5-4 and TRBJ2-3, reads ETGVTQSPTHLIKTRGQQVTLRCSSQSGHNTVSWYQQALGQGPQFIFQYYREEENGRGNFPPRFSGLQFPNYSSELNVNALELDDSALYLCASSPGLGPDTQYFGPGTRLTVL.

This clonotype was seen ten or more times. The chain has TRBV4-2 and TRBJ2-2; 12 bases are a match to TRBD2. V dropped 1 base and J dropped 1; count of bases not matched to a gene: 1. The germline gives CDR1 LGHNA, CDR2 YNFKEQ. The CDR3 extends over 17 amino acids. In DNA form, the CDR3 reads TGTGCCAGCAGCCAAGCTAGCGGGAGGGGGAACACCGGGGAGCTGTTTTTT. It yields the protein CASSQASGRGNTGELFF.

Of note for this clonotype: A much more abundant neighbour one base away suggests this may be a read error. The genes are TRBV5-1 and TRBJ2-7; 8 bases fit TRBD1. Germline V gene lookup returns CDR1 SGHRS and CDR2 YFSETQ. This CDR3 region has 13 residues. Unmatched junction bases numbered 9, after V lost 7 bases and J lost 6 bases. CDR3 in DNA: TGCGCCAGCGGCTCGACAGGGGATCGCGAGCAGTACTTC. Protein sequence: CASGSTGDREQYF.

Only a few counts were recorded for this clonotype. The V call is TRBV5-1, the J call TRBJ2-5, with D tentatively TRBD1 (6 bases). CDR3 length: 15 amino acids. CDR1 and CDR2 (germline): SGHRS, YFSETQ. V shed 2 bases and J shed 5 bases, with 16 bases lying between them. Here the CDR3 reads CASSLYRRGYETQYF. As DNA, the CDR3 is TGCGCCAGCAGCTTATATCGCAGGGGTTATGAGACCCAGTACTTC.

This clonotype was observed a single time. The chain links TRBV28 to TRBJ1-5, with a weak D call TRBD1 (6 bases). This CDR3 has 15 amino acids. Germline lookup yields CDR1 MDHEN and CDR2 SYDVKM. Trimming shortened V by 7 bases and J by 4 bases, and 17 bases separated the two germline ends. The DNA for the CDR3 is TGTGCCAGCAACCTTGGGACATGGGAAAATCAGCCCCAGCATTTT. Translated, it gives CASNLGTWENQPQHF.

The chain is built from TRBV6-1 and TRBJ2-1; a weak D match, TRBD1 (5 bases). CDR3 length equals 14 residues. The V end lost 6 bases, the J end lost 8 bases, and 17 bases lay between the germline ends. Germline values: CDR1 MNHNS, CDR2 SASEGT. CDR3 region: CASRYWGTGDEQFF. The CDR3, as DNA: TGTGCCAGCAGGTACTGGGGCACCGGCGATGAGCAGTTCTTC.